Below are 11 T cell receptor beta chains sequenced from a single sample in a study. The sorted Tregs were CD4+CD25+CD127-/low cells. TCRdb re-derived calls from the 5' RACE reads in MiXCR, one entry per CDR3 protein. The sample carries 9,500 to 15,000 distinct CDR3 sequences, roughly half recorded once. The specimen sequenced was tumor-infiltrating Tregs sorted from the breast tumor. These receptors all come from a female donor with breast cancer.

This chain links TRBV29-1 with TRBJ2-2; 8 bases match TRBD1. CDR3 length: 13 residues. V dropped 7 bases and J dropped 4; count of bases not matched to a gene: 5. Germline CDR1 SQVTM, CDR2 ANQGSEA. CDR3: CSAVTGGTGELFF. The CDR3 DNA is TGCAGCGCTGTAACAGGGGGCACCGGGGAGCTGTTTTTT.

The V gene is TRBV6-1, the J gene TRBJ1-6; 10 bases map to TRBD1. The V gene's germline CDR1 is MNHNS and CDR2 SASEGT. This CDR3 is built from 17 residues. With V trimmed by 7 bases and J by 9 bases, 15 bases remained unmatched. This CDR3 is CASIRVPTGGSVSPLHF. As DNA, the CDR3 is TGTGCCAGCATCCGGGTCCCGACAGGGGGCTCGGTTTCACCCCTCCACTTT.

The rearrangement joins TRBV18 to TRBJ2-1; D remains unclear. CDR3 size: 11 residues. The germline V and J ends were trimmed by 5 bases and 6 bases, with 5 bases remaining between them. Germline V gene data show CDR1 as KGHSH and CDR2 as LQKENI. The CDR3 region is CASSSSNEQFF. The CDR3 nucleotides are TGTGCCAGCTCATCTTCCAATGAGCAGTTCTTC.

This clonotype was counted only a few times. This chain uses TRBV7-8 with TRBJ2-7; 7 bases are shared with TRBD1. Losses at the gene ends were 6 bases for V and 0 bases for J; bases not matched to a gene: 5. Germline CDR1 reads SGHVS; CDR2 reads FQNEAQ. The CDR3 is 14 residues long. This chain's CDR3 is CASRQTGFSYEQYF. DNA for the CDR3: TGTGCCAGCAGACAGACAGGGTTCTCCTACGAGCAGTACTTC.

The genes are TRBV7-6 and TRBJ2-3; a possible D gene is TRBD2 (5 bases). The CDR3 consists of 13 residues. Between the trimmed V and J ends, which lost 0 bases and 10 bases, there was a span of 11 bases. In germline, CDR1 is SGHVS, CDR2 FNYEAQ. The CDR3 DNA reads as TGTGCCAGCAGCTTAGCGCCCGGGAAGGCGCAGTATTTT. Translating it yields CASSLAPGKAQYF.

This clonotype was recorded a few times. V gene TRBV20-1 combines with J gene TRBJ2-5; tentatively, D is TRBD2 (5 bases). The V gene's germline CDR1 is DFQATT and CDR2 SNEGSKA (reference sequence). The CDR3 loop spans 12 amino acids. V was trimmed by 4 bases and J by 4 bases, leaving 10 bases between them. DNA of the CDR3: TGCAGTGCTACAACGGGGTTAGAGACCCAGTACTTC. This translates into CSATTGLETQYF.

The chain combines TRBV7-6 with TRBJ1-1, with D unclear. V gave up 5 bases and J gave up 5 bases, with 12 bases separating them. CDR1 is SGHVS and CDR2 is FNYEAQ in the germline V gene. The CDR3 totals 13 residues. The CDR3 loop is CASSGREKTEAFF. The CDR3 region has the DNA TGTGCCAGCAGCGGACGGGAGAAGACTGAAGCTTTCTTT.

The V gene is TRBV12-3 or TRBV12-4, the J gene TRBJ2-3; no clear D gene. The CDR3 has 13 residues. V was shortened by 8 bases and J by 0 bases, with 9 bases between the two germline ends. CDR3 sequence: CASFHPSTDTQYF. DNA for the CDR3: TGTGCCAGCTTCCATCCTAGCACAGATACGCAGTATTTT.

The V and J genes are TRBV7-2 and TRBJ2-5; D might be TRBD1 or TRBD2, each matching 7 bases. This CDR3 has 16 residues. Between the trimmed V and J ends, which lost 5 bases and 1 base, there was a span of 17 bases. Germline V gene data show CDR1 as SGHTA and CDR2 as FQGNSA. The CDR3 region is CASSRNREGAQETQYF. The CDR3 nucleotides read TGTGCCAGCAGCAGAAACAGGGAGGGGGCCCAAGAGACCCAGTACTTC.

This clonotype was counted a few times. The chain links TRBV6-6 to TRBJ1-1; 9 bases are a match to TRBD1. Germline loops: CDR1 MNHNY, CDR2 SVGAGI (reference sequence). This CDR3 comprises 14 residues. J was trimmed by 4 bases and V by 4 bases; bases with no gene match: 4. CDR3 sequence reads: CASSLGQGRTEAFF. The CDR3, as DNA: TGTGCCAGCAGTTTGGGACAGGGTCGCACTGAAGCTTTCTTT.

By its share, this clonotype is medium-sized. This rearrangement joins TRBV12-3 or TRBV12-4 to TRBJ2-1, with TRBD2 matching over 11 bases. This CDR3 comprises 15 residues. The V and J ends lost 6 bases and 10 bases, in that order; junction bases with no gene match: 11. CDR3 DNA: TGTGCCAGCAGGACGGGACTAGCGGCAGATGGGGAGCAGTTCTTC. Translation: CASRTGLAADGEQFF.